The clone carrying this T cell receptor (beta chain) has just one count. Its specificity is unknown. Noted time point: week 35, safety follow-up. All doses held 300 ug of mutant IDH1 20-mer peptide, with topical imiquimod. The table came from immunoSEQ multiplex PCR; TCRdb's copy has only in-frame clones and leaves some out. This sample has some 48,000 clones, with 70% to 85% found just once. The data derive from a study of a mutant IDH1 vaccine in newly diagnosed glioma. This TCR came from a man in his forties or fifties with glioma. The source was PBMCs, collected from a glioma patient whose treatment included an IDH1 peptide vaccine.

DNA of the CDR3: TGTGCCAGTACCAGTAATGAGGGCCAAGGCTACGAGCAGTACTTC. Translation gives CASTSNEGQGYEQYF. This chain joins TRBV19 and TRBJ2-7; tentative D call: TRBD2 (5 bases). The CDR3 totals 15 residues. Germline CDR1 LNHDA, CDR2 SQIVND (reference sequence). The V end lost 7 bases, the J end lost 3 bases, and 19 bases lay between the germline ends.